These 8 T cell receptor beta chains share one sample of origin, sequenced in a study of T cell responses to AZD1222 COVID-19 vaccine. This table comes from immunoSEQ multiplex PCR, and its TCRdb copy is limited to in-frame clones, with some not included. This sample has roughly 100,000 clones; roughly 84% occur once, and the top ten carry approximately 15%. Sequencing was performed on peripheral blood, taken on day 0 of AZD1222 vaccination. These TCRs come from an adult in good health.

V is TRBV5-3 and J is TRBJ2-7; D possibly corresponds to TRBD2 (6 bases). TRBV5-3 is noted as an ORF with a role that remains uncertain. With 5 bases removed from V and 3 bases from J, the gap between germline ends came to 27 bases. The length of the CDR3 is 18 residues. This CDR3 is CARRPAPSLAHGIYEQYF. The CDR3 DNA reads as TGTGCCAGAAGGCCGGCCCCCTCTCTAGCGCATGGCATCTACGAGCAGTACTTC.

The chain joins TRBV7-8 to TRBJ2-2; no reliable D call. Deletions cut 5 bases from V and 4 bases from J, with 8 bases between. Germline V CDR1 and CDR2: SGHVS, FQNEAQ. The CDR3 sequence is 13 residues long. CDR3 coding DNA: TGTGCCAGCAGCCCTACCCCCACCGGGGAGCTGTTTTTT. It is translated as CASSPTPTGELFF.

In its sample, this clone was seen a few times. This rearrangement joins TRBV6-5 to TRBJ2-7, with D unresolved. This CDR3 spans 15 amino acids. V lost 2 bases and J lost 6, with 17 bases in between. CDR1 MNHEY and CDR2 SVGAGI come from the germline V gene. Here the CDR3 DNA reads TGTGCCAGCAGTTACAATTGGGCGGCCGTCGGCGAGCAGTACTTC. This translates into CASSYNWAAVGEQYF.

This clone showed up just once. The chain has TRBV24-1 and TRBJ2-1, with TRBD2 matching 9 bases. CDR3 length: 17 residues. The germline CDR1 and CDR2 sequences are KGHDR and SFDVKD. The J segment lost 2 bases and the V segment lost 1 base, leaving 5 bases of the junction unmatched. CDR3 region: CATSDLATSGTYNEQFF. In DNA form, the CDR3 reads TGTGCCACCAGTGATTTAGCGACTAGCGGAACCTACAATGAGCAGTTCTTC.

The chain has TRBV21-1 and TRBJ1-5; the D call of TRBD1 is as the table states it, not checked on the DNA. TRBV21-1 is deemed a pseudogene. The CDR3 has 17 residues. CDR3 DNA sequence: TGTGCCAGCAGCAAAGCAGGGACAGGGGGCAGCAATCAGCCCCAGCATTTT. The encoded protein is CASSKAGTGGSNQPQHF.

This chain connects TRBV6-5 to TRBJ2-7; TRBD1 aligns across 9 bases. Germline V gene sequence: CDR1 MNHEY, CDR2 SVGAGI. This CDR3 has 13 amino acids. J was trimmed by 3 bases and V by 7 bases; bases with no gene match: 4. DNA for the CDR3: TGTGCCAGCACCGGGACAGGGAGCTACGAGCAGTACTTC. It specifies CASTGTGSYEQYF.

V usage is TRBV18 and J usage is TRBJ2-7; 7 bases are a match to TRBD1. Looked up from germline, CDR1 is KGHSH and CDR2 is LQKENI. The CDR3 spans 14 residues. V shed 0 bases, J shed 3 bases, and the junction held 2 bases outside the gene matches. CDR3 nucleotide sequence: TGTGCCAGCTCACCACCGGGACAGATCTACGAGCAGTACTTC. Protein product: CASSPPGQIYEQYF.

CDR3 protein: CASSYSGTGAGQPQHF. The CDR3 nucleotides are TGTGCCAGCAGTTATAGCGGGACAGGAGCTGGTCAGCCCCAGCATTTT. V gene TRBV6-6 combines with J gene TRBJ1-5, with 8 bases lining up with TRBD1. V gave up 3 bases and J gave up 6 bases; unmatched junction bases: 10. The CDR3 contains 16 residues. Germline values: CDR1 MNHNY, CDR2 SVGAGI (reference sequence).